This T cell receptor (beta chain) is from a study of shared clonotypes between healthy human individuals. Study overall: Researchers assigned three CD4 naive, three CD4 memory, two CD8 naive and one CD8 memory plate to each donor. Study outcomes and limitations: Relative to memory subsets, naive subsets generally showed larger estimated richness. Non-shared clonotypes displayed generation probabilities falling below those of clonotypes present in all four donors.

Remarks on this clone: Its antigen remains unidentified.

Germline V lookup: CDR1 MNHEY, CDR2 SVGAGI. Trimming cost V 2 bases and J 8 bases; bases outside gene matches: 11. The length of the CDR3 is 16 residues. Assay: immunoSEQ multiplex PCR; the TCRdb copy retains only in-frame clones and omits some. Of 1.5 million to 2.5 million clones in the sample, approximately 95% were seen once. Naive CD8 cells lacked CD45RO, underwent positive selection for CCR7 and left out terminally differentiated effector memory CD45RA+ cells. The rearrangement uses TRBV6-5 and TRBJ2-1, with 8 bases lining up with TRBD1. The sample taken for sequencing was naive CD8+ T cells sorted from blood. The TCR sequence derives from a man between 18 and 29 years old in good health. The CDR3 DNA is TGTGCCAGCAGTTACGGAACGGACAGGGAAATCGATGAGCAGTTCTTC. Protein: CASSYGTDREIDEQFF.